Sequencing of this T cell receptor (beta chain) was carried out in a study of blood T cell repertoires in COVID-19. On the study more broadly: Sources were T cells, B-cell-depleted T cells, or PBMCs; the material itself was cDNA or gDNA.

Original analysis: Estimation of nucleated cell counts relied on the amplification of reference gene primers. Method: immunoSEQ multiplex PCR; TCRdb's copy keeps in-frame clones and lacks some. From that table come the V and J calls and clone size; the DNA was used to work out D and trimming. Of about 89,000 clones in the sample, around 80% were seen once. The CDR3 totals 17 residues. Germline CDR1 and CDR2: SQVTM and ANQGSEA. The V segment lost 7 bases and the J segment 2 bases; nucleotides outside the gene matches: 13. This clonotype was sampled from a man aged 65 to 79 with acute or convalescent COVID-19. This chain joins TRBV29-1 and TRBJ2-7; 14 bases are a match to TRBD2. The sample was peripheral blood. CDR3 sequence: CSAGGGLAGDLAYEQYF. In DNA, the CDR3 is TGCAGCGCCGGGGGGGGACTAGCGGGAGACTTAGCCTACGAGCAGTACTTC.